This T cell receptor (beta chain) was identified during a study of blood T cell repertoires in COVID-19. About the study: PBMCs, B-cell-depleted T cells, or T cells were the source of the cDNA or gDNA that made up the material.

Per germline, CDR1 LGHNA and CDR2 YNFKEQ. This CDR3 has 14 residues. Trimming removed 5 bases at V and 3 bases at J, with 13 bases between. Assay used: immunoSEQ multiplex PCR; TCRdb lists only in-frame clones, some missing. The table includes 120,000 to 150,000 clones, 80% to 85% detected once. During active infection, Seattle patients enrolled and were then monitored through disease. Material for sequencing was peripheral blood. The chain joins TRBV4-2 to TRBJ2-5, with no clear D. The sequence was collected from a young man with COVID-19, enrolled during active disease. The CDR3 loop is CASSVIAPKETQYF. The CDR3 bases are TGTGCCAGCAGCGTTATAGCCCCCAAAGAGACCCAGTACTTC.